This T cell receptor beta chain comes out of a study of type 1 regulatory T cells. For the study at large: T-allo10 is a Tr1-enriched, alloantigen-specific CD4 T cell product made in vitro.

As to this clonotype: Its antigen is not known. The junction departs from germline at one end; a sequencing error may be responsible.

TCRdb independently ran MiXCR on the reads; one entry per CDR3 protein. The sample has fewer than 80,000 distinct CDR3 sequences; about a fifth are singletons. Study-wide findings and caveats: Compared with non-type 1 regulatory T cells, type 1 regulatory T cells showed a more restricted TCR repertoire.

The clonotype originates from a human donor in good health. The sample taken for sequencing was cultured type 1 regulatory T (Tr1) cells, either the whole culture or a sorted fraction (not recorded which).

CDR3 sequence (DNA): TGCAGTGCTTTAGCGGGAGACGGAGATAAGCAGTATTTT. Translation gives CSALAGDGDKQYF. The chain recombines TRBV20-1 with TRBJ2-3; TRBD2 aligns across 9 bases. CDR3 length: 13 residues. The V gene's germline CDR1 is DFQATT and CDR2 SNEGSKA (reference sequence).